The 25 T cell receptor beta chains listed next were all sequenced from one sample in a study of identical twins. TCRdb reprocessed the 5' RACE reads via MiXCR and lists one record per CDR3 protein. The table has some 1,600,000 distinct CDR3 sequences, less than 40% seen once. The sequenced material came from cord blood. These receptor sequences come from a newborn girl in good health.

This clonotype showed up just a few times. The V and J genes are TRBV27 and TRBJ2-7, with 11 bases aligning to TRBD2. Looked up from germline, CDR1 is MNHEY and CDR2 is SMNVEV (reference sequence). V gave up 8 bases and J gave up 3 bases; unmatched junction bases: 21. CDR3 length equals 19 residues. Here the CDR3 DNA reads TGTGCCAGCCCTAATTCGGGGGTAACCGGGACTAGCGGATACTACGAGCAGTACTTC. This encodes CASPNSGVTGTSGYYEQYF.

The chain recombines TRBV7-2 with TRBJ2-1; D is possibly TRBD1 or TRBD2 (6 bases each). The CDR3 is made up of 17 amino acids. Germline CDR1 SGHTA, CDR2 FQGNSA. The ends were cut back, 1 base at V and 4 bases at J, with 17 bases in the middle. CDR3 region: CASSLVETRGRYNEQFF. The CDR3 DNA reads as TGTGCCAGCAGCTTAGTGGAGACTAGGGGGAGGTACAATGAGCAGTTCTTC.

This clonotype was counted a few times. The CDR3 DNA reads TGTGCCAGCTCACTCCGGGACAGGGTCCCAGATACGCAGTATTTT. It specifies CASSLRDRVPDTQYF. The chain carries TRBV18 and TRBJ2-3, with 9 positions matching TRBD1. J gave up 4 bases and V 4 bases, and 6 bases lay outside the gene matches. CDR1 is KGHSH, CDR2 LQKENI, per germline. This CDR3 comprises 15 residues.

The table lists this clonotype with a few counts. The J gene is TRBJ2-3, the V gene TRBV27; D is undetermined. Germline V lookup: CDR1 MNHEY, CDR2 SMNVEV (reference sequence). V dropped 6 bases and J dropped 0 bases, with 13 bases sitting between them. The CDR3 extends over 15 amino acids. In DNA, the CDR3 is TGTGCCAGCAGCCTAATGCCCTCTAGCACAGATACGCAGTATTTT. As protein: CASSLMPSSTDTQYF.

The sample holds a few counts of this clonotype. The V gene is TRBV7-2, the J gene TRBJ2-1, with 14 bases lining up with TRBD2. The CDR3 is 15 amino acids. After removal of 4 bases from V and 9 bases from J, the junction contained 5 bases not matched to a gene. Germline V gene sequence: CDR1 SGHTA, CDR2 FQGNSA. The CDR3 protein is CASSSGTSGGSEQFF. DNA of the CDR3: TGTGCCAGCAGCTCCGGGACTAGCGGGGGTAGTGAGCAGTTCTTC.

The genes are TRBV5-1 and TRBJ2-1; D might be TRBD2 (5 bases). V lost 7 bases and J 13 bases, leaving 18 bases between the germline ends. CDR1 is SGHRS, CDR2 YFSETQ, per germline. The CDR3 contains 12 residues. CDR3 residues: CASGRSGETQFF. Written as DNA, the CDR3 is TGCGCCAGCGGCAGAAGCGGTGAGACCCAGTTCTTC.

This clonotype was seen more than once but under ten times. This chain uses TRBV27 with TRBJ2-7; D is possibly TRBD2 (6 bases). The CDR3 contains 14 residues. V lost 2 bases to trimming and J lost 7 bases, with 15 bases between them. Germline V gene sequence: CDR1 MNHEY, CDR2 SMNVEV (reference sequence). CDR3 sequence: CASSLRLLAREQYF. The CDR3 DNA follows: TGTGCCAGCAGTTTACGTCTCCTAGCGCGGGAGCAGTACTTC.

The chain is built from TRBV20-1 and TRBJ1-2; D gene uncertain. This CDR3 is 13 amino acids long. From germline, CDR1 is DFQATT and CDR2 SNEGSKA (reference sequence). V dropped 2 bases and J dropped 6 bases, with 13 bases sitting between them. CDR3 sequence: CSARKIRADGYTF. The CDR3, as DNA: TGCAGTGCTAGAAAGATTCGGGCGGATGGCTACACCTTC.

The chain employs TRBV4-1 and TRBJ2-4, with TRBD1 matching over 10 bases. Germline CDR1 is MGHRA and CDR2 is YSYEKL. V shed 8 bases and J 7 bases; nucleotides not matched to a gene: 2. This CDR3 is 12 amino acids long. The CDR3 nucleotides are TGCGCCAGCCGGGGACAGGGGAACATTCAGTACTTC. It translates to CASRGQGNIQYF.

The V gene is TRBV27, the J gene TRBJ2-7; 11 bases align to TRBD1. The CDR3 is 16 amino acids. The trim removed 0 bases at V and 2 bases at J, leaving 3 bases unmatched. The V gene's germline CDR1 is MNHEY and CDR2 SMNVEV (reference sequence). As DNA, the CDR3 is TGTGCCAGCAGTTTATCGGGACAGGGGGGACCCTACGAGCAGTACTTC. Protein sequence: CASSLSGQGGPYEQYF.

This clonotype turned up a few times. The chain links TRBV7-2 to TRBJ1-5; D ambiguous. Germline V gives CDR1 SGHTA, CDR2 FQGNSA. The CDR3 covers 16 residues. V gave up 3 bases and J gave up 0 bases, with 12 bases separating them. The CDR3, as DNA: TGTGCCAGCAGCTTGTCTGCCAGCCCTAGCAATCAGCCCCAGCATTTT. Translated, it gives CASSLSASPSNQPQHF.

This clonotype was detected only a few times. This chain joins TRBV5-1 and TRBJ2-3; 7 bases are a match to TRBD2. Germline assignment: CDR1 SGHRS and CDR2 YFSETQ. CDR3 length: 16 residues. V lost 1 base and J lost 3; bases outside the gene matches: 8. The CDR3 bases are TGCGCCAGCAGCTTGCGGGGGGAGCGTTTGACAGATACGCAGTATTTT. It codes for CASSLRGERLTDTQYF.

This chain links TRBV5-1 with TRBJ2-1; 12 nucleotides line up with TRBD2. The DNA end is a closer match to TRBJ2-7, so the J assignment may be wrong. From germline, CDR1 is SGHRS and CDR2 YFSETQ. The CDR3 is 16 residues long. The CDR3 reads CASSWVTSGGYNEQYF. The CDR3 nucleotides read TGCGCCAGCAGCTGGGTGACTAGCGGGGGATACAATGAGCAGTACTTC.

The V call is TRBV24-1, the J call TRBJ1-2; a weak D match, TRBD1 (6 bases). Germline assignment: CDR1 KGHDR and CDR2 SFDVKD. The V and J ends lost 4 bases and 6 bases respectively, with 20 bases between them. This CDR3 region has 16 residues. CDR3 loop: CATSDPKVQGLDGYTF. The DNA of the CDR3 is TGTGCCACCAGTGACCCCAAGGTACAGGGTCTCGATGGCTACACCTTC.

The rearrangement uses TRBV29-1 and TRBJ1-1; 7 bases line up with TRBD1. With 7 bases clipped from V and 11 bases from J, the junction kept 10 bases outside the gene matches. The CDR3 is 11 amino acids. Per the germline V gene, CDR1 is SQVTM and CDR2 is ANQGSEA. CDR3 sequence reads: CSAPGGGEAFF. The CDR3 bases are TGCAGCGCTCCAGGGGGGGGAGAGGCTTTCTTT.

This clonotype has only a few counts. V and J are TRBV7-2 and TRBJ1-5; D not resolved. The CDR3 has 15 amino acids. The germline V and J ends were trimmed by 1 base and 3 bases, with 10 bases remaining between them. Germline CDR1 is SGHTA and CDR2 is FQGNSA. The CDR3 reads CASSLGPGDNQPQHF. The CDR3 region has the DNA TGTGCCAGCAGCTTAGGCCCCGGAGACAATCAGCCCCAGCATTTT.

This clonotype turned up a few times. V is TRBV4-1 and J is TRBJ2-3, with TRBD2 matching 9 bases. CDR1 and CDR2 from the germline V gene are MGHRA and YSYEKL. This CDR3 is built from 16 residues. The trim removed 1 base at V and 4 bases at J, leaving 6 bases unmatched. Here the CDR3 DNA reads TGCGCCAGCAGCCAAGTCCTAGCGGGGTTGGCAGATACGCAGTATTTT. It specifies CASSQVLAGLADTQYF.

V and J are TRBV2 and TRBJ2-4; 10 positions agree with TRBD2. The DNA end is more similar to TRBJ2-5, so the J call may be wrong. CDR3 size: 15 residues. Germline loops: CDR1 SNHLY, CDR2 FYNNEI. In DNA form, the CDR3 reads TGTGCCAGCGGGGTTAGCGGGGGGCCACAAGAGACCCAGTACTTC. This translates into CASGVSGGPQETQYF.

A few counts support this clonotype. This chain connects TRBV5-4 to TRBJ2-1; 7 bases line up with TRBD2. The CDR3 contains 13 residues. Germline V gene lookup returns CDR1 SGHNT and CDR2 YYREEE (reference sequence). V dropped 4 bases and J dropped 6; count of bases not matched to a gene: 4. The DNA for the CDR3 is TGTGCCAGCAGCCGGGACTACCGCAATGAGCAGTTCTTC. It translates to CASSRDYRNEQFF.

The table lists this clonotype with a few counts. The chain combines TRBV15 with TRBJ2-3, with TRBD1 matching 8 bases. J gave up 4 bases and V 3 bases, and 9 bases lay outside the gene matches. This CDR3 is built from 16 residues. Looked up from germline, CDR1 is LNHNV and CDR2 is YYDKDF (reference sequence). CDR3: CATSSRTGISADTQYF. CDR3 DNA: TGTGCCACCAGCAGTAGGACAGGGATATCGGCAGATACGCAGTATTTT.

This clonotype was counted between two and nine times. The chain links TRBV25-1 to TRBJ2-7; 7 nucleotides align to TRBD1. This CDR3 comprises 15 residues. Losses at the gene ends were 1 base for V and 4 bases for J; bases not matched to a gene: 7. Germline assignment: CDR1 MGHDK and CDR2 SYGVNS. CDR3 bases: TGTGCCAGCAGTGAATTCAGCCGGGACAGATACGAGCAGTACTTC. It is translated as CASSEFSRDRYEQYF.

This clonotype was recorded a few times. The V and J genes are TRBV7-6 and TRBJ2-5, with D uncertain. CDR3 size: 16 residues. Germline values: CDR1 SGHVS, CDR2 FNYEAQ. V shed 0 bases and J shed 2 bases, with 13 bases lying between them. The CDR3 reads CASSLALSFQQETQYF. The CDR3, as DNA: TGTGCCAGCAGCTTAGCGTTGAGTTTTCAGCAAGAGACCCAGTACTTC.

This clonotype was seen many times. The chain couples TRBV29-1 to TRBJ2-7, with 10 bases that match TRBD2. J lost 4 bases, V lost 5 bases, and 5 bases had no gene match. Germline lookup yields CDR1 SQVTM and CDR2 ANQGSEA. The CDR3 length is 13 residues. This CDR3 reads CSVPSGRAYEQYF. As DNA, the CDR3 is TGCAGCGTTCCGAGCGGGAGGGCTTACGAGCAGTACTTC.

The V call is TRBV10-3, the J call TRBJ2-2, with D perhaps TRBD1 (5 bases). This CDR3 comprises 12 residues. The ends were cut back, 6 bases at V and 6 bases at J, with 8 bases in the middle. Germline lookup yields CDR1 ENHRY and CDR2 SYGVKD. The CDR3, as DNA: TGTGCCATCAGCCAGGGTCCCGGGGAGCTGTTTTTT. Translating gives CAISQGPGELFF.

The chain combines TRBV20-1 with TRBJ2-7; 11 bases agree with TRBD2. Per germline, CDR1 DFQATT and CDR2 SNEGSKA (reference sequence). CDR3 length: 15 residues. The J segment lost 7 bases and the V segment lost 6 bases, leaving 14 bases of the junction unmatched. CDR3 residues: CSAPTSGSSYNEQYF. Written as DNA, the CDR3 is TGCAGTGCCCCCACTAGCGGGAGCTCCTACAATGAGCAGTACTTC.